Below are 10 T cell receptor beta chains sequenced from a single sample in a study of T cell repertoires in cytomegalovirus infection. Each CDR3 protein is one row after TCRdb ran MiXCR on the reads. The top ten clones hold 15% to 20% of a sample with 550,000 to 850,000 distinct CDR3 sequences, about 33% of them seen once. Their target antigens are unknown. Sequenced material: cultured PBMCs, taken from culture after CMV antigen stimulation. The receptors here all came from a human donor in good health (CMV status not recorded). Some clones in this sample may be carry-over from other donors' samples.

This clonotype was seen many times. This chain's CDR3 is CASTPGGTNYGYTF. CDR3 DNA: TGTGCCAGCACCCCCGGAGGTACTAACTATGGCTACACCTTC. The rearrangement uses TRBV7-2 and TRBJ1-2; D unresolved. CDR3 size: 14 residues. V shed 7 bases and J shed 0 bases, with 12 bases lying between them. The germline CDR1 and CDR2 sequences are SGHTA and FQGNSA.

Only a few counts were recorded for this clonotype. This chain joins TRBV12-3 or TRBV12-4 and TRBJ2-7, with 8 nucleotides matching TRBD2. The CDR3 sequence is 14 residues long. Unmatched junction bases numbered 10, after V lost 5 bases and J lost 7 bases. CDR3 amino acids: CASSGTGGPREQYF. The DNA for the CDR3 is TGTGCCAGCAGTGGAACGGGAGGGCCACGTGAGCAGTACTTC.

The sample holds a few counts of this clonotype. This chain connects TRBV7-2 to TRBJ2-3; 15 bases line up with TRBD2. In germline, CDR1 is SGHTA, CDR2 FQGNSA. The CDR3 totals 18 residues. V lost 7 bases to trimming and J lost 3 bases; unmatched junction nucleotides: 11. This CDR3 reads CASNGLAGGNSITDTQYF. DNA for the CDR3: TGTGCCAGCAACGGACTAGCGGGAGGGAATTCTATAACAGATACGCAGTATTTT.

The chain couples TRBV18 to TRBJ1-5; D unresolved. CDR1 and CDR2 from the germline V gene are KGHSH and LQKENI. This CDR3 comprises 16 residues. Trimming left V 3 bases short and J 1 base short, with 13 bases between. The chain's CDR3 is CASSPDDGWSNQPQHF. CDR3 nucleotide sequence: TGTGCCAGCTCACCGGACGACGGATGGAGCAATCAGCCCCAGCATTTT.

This clonotype was seen at least ten times. V gene TRBV7-2 combines with J gene TRBJ2-5; D is possibly TRBD2 (5 bases). This CDR3 comprises 12 residues. Per the germline V gene, CDR1 is SGHTA and CDR2 is FQGNSA. Trimming pared 11 bases from V and 4 bases from J, leaving 14 bases between. The CDR3 DNA reads TGTGCCTCCCACCGCAGCGGAGAGACCCAGTACTTC. It is translated as CASHRSGETQYF.

In this sample, this clonotype turned up a few times. The CDR3 protein is CASSSSGVGGYEQYF. DNA of the CDR3: TGTGCCAGCAGCTCTAGCGGGGTGGGGGGGTACGAGCAGTACTTC. This chain joins TRBV7-2 and TRBJ2-7, with 9 bases that match TRBD2. Looked up from germline, CDR1 is SGHTA and CDR2 is FQGNSA. Trimming removed 4 bases from V and 4 bases from J; junction bases left unmatched: 8. The CDR3 consists of 15 residues.

This clonotype showed up just a few times. The chain is built from TRBV7-2 and TRBJ2-5, with D possibly matching TRBD2 (6 bases). The CDR3 is made up of 15 amino acids. Germline values: CDR1 SGHTA, CDR2 FQGNSA. Trimming took 1 base from V and 5 from J, leaving 14 bases between them. In DNA, the CDR3 is TGTGCCAGCAGCTTAGGATACTTGGGAGGCGAGACCCAGTACTTC. Protein: CASSLGYLGGETQYF.

This sequence joins TRBV15 and TRBJ2-7, with no clear D. CDR1 is LNHNV, CDR2 YYDKDF, per germline (reference sequence). Trimming stripped 4 bases from V and 2 bases from J, with 18 bases between. The CDR3 covers 16 residues. In DNA form, the CDR3 reads TGTGCCACCAGCACCAAGGAGAGAGGTCCCCCCTACGAGCAGTACTTC. It yields the protein CATSTKERGPPYEQYF.

This chain links TRBV6-1 with TRBJ2-7; 9 nucleotides align to TRBD2. There are 14 residues in the CDR3. V shed 7 bases, J shed 0 bases, and the junction held 4 bases outside the gene matches. Germline V gene sequence: CDR1 MNHNS, CDR2 SASEGT. The CDR3: CASTMTSGSYEQYF. CDR3 nucleotides: TGTGCCAGCACGATGACTAGCGGCTCCTACGAGCAGTACTTC.

CDR3 DNA: TGCAGTGCTAGAGATTGGCGGGGGGCGCAAGAGACCCAGTACTTC. This sequence encodes CSARDWRGAQETQYF. The V gene is TRBV20-1, the J gene TRBJ2-5; 8 bases line up with TRBD2. Germline values: CDR1 DFQATT, CDR2 SNEGSKA (reference sequence). With 0 bases clipped from V and 2 bases from J, the junction kept 5 bases outside the gene matches. There are 15 residues in the CDR3.